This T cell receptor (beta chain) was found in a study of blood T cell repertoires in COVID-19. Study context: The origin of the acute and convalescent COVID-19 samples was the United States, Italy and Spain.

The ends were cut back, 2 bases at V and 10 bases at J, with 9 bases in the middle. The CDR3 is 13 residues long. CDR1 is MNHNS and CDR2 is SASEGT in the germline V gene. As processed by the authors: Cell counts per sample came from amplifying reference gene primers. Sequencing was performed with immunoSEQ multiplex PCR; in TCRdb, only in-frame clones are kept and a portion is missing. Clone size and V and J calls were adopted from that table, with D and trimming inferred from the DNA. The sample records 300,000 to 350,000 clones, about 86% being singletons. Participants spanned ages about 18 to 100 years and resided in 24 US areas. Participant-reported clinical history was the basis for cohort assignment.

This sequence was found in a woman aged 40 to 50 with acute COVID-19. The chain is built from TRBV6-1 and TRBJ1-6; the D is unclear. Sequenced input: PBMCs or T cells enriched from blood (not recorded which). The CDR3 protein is CASSENPGSPLHF. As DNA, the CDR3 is TGTGCCAGCAGTGAAAATCCGGGGTCACCCCTCCACTTT.